This is a list of T cell receptor beta chains from one sample in a study of blood T cell repertoires in COVID-19. Only in-frame clones appear in the TCRdb table, and some are missing; sequencing was by immunoSEQ multiplex PCR. The sample shows some 150,000 clones, 65% to 90% of them seen only once. The sample was peripheral blood. The receptors stem from a woman aged 55 to 70 with active or convalescent COVID-19. Each CDR3 is given without its conserved first and last residue. The order of the fields is J gene, V gene, CDR3 protein.

J: TRBJ2-1
V: TRBV28
CDR3: ASSVSGRGDNEQF

J: TRBJ1-6
V: TRBV7-9
CDR3: ASSFSGIDNSPLH

J: TRBJ2-7
V: TRBV18
CDR3: ASSPIGTVDEQY

J: TRBJ2-3
V: TRBV5-4
CDR3: ASSDMTGGGTDTQY

J: TRBJ1-2
V: TRBV6-2/TRBV6-3
CDR3: ASSPQQGYGYT

J: TRBJ1-5
V: TRBV2
CDR3: ASSPTGYSNQPQH

J: TRBJ2-2
V: TRBV25-1
CDR3: ASRGQGDTGELF

J: TRBJ2-2
V: TRBV11-3
CDR3: ASSLEQDTGELF

J: TRBJ2-7
V: TRBV6-2/TRBV6-3
CDR3: ASSSTGGPNPYEQY

J: TRBJ2-7
V: TRBV6-5
CDR3: ASTGLASYEQY

J: TRBJ2-7
V: TRBV23-1
CDR3: ASIPGLAGVYEQY

J: TRBJ1-1
V: TRBV9
CDR3: ASSAGSAWTEAF

J: TRBJ2-5
V: TRBV19
CDR3: ASTGTSGPETQY

J: TRBJ2-7
V: TRBV28
CDR3: ASSSTGWAPY

J: TRBJ2-2
V: TRBV24-1
CDR3: ATEGRGITGELF

J: TRBJ2-3
V: TRBV2
CDR3: ASSDPRTETSGRAVDTQY

J: TRBJ1-1
V: TRBV3-1/TRBV3-2
CDR3: ASSHGTGGTEAF

J: TRBJ1-1
V: TRBV2
CDR3: ASSEVLQGANTEAF

J: TRBJ1-3
V: TRBV18
CDR3: ASSPEGTRNTIY

J: TRBJ2-1
V: TRBV4-1
CDR3: ASSQTGSNEQF

J: TRBJ2-5
V: TRBV5-4
CDR3: ASTVKDRGQETQY

J: TRBJ1-2
V: TRBV2
CDR3: ASRLMTGAGYT

J: TRBJ2-5
V: TRBV5-6
CDR3: ASSSVAGGPQETQY

J: TRBJ2-7
V: TRBV27
CDR3: ASSPPPSSYEQY

J: TRBJ1-5
V: TRBV30
CDR3: AWSRQGGQPQH

J: TRBJ1-5
V: TRBV6-1
CDR3: ASSDYRGNQPQH

J: TRBJ2-7
V: TRBV5-4
CDR3: ASSPGHSSYEQY

J: TRBJ2-3
V: TRBV2
CDR3: ASSRDRASTDTQY

J: TRBJ2-7
V: TRBV5-6
CDR3: ASSFQGSYEQY

J: TRBJ1-2
V: TRBV6-1
CDR3: ASSEGAVYGYT

J: TRBJ1-2
V: TRBV28
CDR3: ASSLEQGTYGYT